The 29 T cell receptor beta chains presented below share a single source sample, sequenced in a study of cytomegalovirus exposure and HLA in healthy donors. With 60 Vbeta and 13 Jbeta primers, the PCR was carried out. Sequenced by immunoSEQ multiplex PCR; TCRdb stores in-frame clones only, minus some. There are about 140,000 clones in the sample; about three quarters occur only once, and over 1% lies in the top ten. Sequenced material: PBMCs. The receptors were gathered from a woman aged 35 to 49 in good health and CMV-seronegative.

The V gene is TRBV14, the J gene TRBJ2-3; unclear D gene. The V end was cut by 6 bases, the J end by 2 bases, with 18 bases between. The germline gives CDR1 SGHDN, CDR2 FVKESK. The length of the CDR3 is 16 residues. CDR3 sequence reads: CASSRQVATLTDTQYF. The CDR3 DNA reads TGTGCCAGCAGTCGCCAAGTGGCGACTCTCACAGATACGCAGTATTTT.

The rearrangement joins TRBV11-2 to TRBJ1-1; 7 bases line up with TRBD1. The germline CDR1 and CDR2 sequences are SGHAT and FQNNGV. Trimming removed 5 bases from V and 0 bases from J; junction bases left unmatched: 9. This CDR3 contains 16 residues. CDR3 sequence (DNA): TGTGCCAGCAGCATATGGGACAGATACATGAACACTGAAGCTTTCTTT. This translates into CASSIWDRYMNTEAFF.

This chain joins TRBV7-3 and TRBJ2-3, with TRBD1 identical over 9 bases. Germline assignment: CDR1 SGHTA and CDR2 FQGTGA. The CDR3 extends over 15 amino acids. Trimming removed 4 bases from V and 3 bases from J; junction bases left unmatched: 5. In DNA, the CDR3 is TGTGCCAGCAGCTCTGGACAGGGGAATACAGATACGCAGTATTTT. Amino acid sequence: CASSSGQGNTDTQYF.

CDR3 in amino acids: CASSGSVNTEAFF. The CDR3 DNA is TGTGCCAGCAGTGGCAGCGTGAACACTGAAGCTTTCTTT. The J gene is TRBJ1-1, the V gene TRBV2; unclear D gene. Trimming cost V 4 bases and J 0 bases, with 6 bases left between them. Germline loops: CDR1 SNHLY, CDR2 FYNNEI. The CDR3 has 13 residues.

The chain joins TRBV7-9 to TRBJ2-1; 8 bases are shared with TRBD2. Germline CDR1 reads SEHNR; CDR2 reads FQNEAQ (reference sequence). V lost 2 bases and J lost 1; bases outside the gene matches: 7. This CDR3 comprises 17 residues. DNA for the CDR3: TGTGCCAGCAGCTTAAAAGCGGGAGCTGCTTCCTACAATGAGCAGTTCTTC. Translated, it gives CASSLKAGAASYNEQFF.

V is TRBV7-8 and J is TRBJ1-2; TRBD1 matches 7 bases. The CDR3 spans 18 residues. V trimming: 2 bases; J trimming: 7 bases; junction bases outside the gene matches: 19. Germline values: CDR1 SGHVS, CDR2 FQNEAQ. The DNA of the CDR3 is TGTGCCAGCAGCTTAAGCGCGGGACAGCTGGCAGTATGGAGTGGCTACACCTTC. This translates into CASSLSAGQLAVWSGYTF.

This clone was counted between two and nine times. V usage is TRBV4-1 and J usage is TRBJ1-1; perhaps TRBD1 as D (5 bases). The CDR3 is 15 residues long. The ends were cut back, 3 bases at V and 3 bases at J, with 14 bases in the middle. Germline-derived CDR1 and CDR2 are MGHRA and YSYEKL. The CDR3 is CASSHPLRGDTEAFF. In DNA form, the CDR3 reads TGCGCCAGCAGCCACCCCCTGCGGGGGGACACTGAAGCTTTCTTT.

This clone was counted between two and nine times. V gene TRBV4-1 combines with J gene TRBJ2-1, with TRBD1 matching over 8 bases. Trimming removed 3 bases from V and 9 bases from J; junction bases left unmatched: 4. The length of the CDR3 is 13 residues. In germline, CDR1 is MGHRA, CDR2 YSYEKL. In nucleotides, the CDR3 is TGCGCCAGCAGCCATTACAGGGGGACTGAGCAGTTCTTC. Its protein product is CASSHYRGTEQFF.

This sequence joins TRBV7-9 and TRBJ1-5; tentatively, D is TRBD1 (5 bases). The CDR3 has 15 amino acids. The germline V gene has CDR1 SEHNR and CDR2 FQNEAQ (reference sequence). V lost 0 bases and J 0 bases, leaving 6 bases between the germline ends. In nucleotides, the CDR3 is TGTGCCAGCAGCTTAGCGGGGGGTAGCAATCAGCCCCAGCATTTT. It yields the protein CASSLAGGSNQPQHF.

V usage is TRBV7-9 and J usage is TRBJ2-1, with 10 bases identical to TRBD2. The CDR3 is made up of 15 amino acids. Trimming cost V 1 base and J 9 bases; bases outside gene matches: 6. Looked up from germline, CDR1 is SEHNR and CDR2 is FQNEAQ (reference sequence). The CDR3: CASSLGGLAGVEQFF. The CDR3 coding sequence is TGTGCCAGCAGCTTAGGCGGGCTAGCGGGGGTTGAGCAGTTCTTC.

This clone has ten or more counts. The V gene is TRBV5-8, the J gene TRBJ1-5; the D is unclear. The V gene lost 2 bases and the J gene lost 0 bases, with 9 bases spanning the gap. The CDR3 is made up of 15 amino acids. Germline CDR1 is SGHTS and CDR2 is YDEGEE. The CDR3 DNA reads TGTGCCAGCAGCTTTGGAGTCTTTAGCAATCAGCCCCAGCATTTT. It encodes CASSFGVFSNQPQHF.

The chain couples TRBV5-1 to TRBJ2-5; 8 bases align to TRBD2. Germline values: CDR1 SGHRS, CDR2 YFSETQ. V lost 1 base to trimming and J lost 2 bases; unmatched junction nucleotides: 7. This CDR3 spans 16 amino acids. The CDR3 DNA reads TGCGCCAGCAGCTTGATGGGCGGGGGGACACAAGAGACCCAGTACTTC. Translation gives CASSLMGGGTQETQYF. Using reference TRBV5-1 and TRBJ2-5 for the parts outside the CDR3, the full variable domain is KAGVTQTPRYLIKTRGQQVTLSCSPISGHRSVSWYQQTPGQGLQFLFEYFSETQRNKGNFPGRFSGRQFSNSRSEMNVSTLELGDSALYLCASSLMGGGTQETQYFGPGTRLLVL.

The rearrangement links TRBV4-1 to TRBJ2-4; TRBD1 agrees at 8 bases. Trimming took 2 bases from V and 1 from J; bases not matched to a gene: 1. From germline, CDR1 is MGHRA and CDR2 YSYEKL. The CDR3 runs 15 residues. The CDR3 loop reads CASSQWDRAKNIQYF. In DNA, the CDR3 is TGCGCCAGCAGCCAATGGGACAGGGCCAAAAACATTCAGTACTTC.

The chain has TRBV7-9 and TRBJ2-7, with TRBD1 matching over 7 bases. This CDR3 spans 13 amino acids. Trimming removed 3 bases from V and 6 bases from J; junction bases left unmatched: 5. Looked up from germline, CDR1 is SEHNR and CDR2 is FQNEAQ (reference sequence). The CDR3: CASSFTGVGEQYV. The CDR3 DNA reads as TGTGCCAGCAGCTTCACAGGGGTCGGCGAGCAGTACGTC.

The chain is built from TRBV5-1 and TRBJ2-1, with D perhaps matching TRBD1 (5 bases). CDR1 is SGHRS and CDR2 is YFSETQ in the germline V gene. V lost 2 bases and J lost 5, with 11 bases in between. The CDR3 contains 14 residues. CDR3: CASSLGHGDNEQFF. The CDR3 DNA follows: TGCGCCAGCAGCTTAGGACACGGAGACAATGAGCAGTTCTTC. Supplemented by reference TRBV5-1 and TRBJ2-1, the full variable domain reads KAGVTQTPRYLIKTRGQQVTLSCSPISGHRSVSWYQQTPGQGLQFLFEYFSETQRNKGNFPGRFSGRQFSNSRSEMNVSTLELGDSALYLCASSLGHGDNEQFFGPGTRLTVL.

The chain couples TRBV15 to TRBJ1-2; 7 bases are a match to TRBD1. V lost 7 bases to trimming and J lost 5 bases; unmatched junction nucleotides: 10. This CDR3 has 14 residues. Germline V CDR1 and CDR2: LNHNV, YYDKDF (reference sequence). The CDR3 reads CATTAGQGGYGYTF. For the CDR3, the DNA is TGTGCCACCACCGCGGGTCAGGGGGGATATGGCTACACCTTC.

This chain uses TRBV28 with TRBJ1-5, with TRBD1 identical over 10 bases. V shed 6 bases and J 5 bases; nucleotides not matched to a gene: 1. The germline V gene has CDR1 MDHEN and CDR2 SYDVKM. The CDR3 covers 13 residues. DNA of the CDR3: TGTGCCAGCAGGGGGACAGGGGATCAGCCCCAGCATTTT. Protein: CASRGTGDQPQHF.

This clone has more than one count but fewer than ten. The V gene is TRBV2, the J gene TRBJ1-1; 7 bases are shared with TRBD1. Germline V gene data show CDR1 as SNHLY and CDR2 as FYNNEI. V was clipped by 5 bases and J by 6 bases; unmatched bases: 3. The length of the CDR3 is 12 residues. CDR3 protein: CASSTRGSEAFF. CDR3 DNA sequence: TGTGCCAGCAGTACCAGGGGGTCTGAAGCTTTCTTT.

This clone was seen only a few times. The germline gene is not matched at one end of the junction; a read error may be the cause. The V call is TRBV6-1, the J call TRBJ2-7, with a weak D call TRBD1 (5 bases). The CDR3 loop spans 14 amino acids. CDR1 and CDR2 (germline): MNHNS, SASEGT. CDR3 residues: CASREGVRVSEQYF. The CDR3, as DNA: TGTGCCAGCAGGGAAGGTGTCAGGGTATCCGAGCAGTACTTC.

CDR3 protein: CASSMDSLRLSEAFF. The CDR3, as DNA: TGTGCCAGTAGTATGGACAGCTTGCGGCTTAGTGAAGCTTTCTTT. The chain combines TRBV19 with TRBJ1-1; the D gene is possibly TRBD1 (6 bases). V shed 3 bases and J shed 7 bases, with 18 bases lying between them. The CDR3 extends over 15 amino acids. Germline values: CDR1 LNHDA, CDR2 SQIVND (reference sequence).

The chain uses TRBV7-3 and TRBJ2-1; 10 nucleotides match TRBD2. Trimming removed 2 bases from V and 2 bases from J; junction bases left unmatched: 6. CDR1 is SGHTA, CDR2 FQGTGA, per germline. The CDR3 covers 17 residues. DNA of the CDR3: TGTGCCAGCAGCTTATTAGGCGGGACTAGCGCCTACAATGAGCAGTTCTTC. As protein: CASSLLGGTSAYNEQFF.

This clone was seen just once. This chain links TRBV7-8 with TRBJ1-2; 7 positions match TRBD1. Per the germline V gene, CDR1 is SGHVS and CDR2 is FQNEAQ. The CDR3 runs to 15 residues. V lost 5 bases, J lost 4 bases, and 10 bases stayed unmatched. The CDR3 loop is CASSAGQAVGYGYTF. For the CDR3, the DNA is TGTGCCAGCAGCGCCGGACAGGCGGTAGGCTATGGCTACACCTTC.

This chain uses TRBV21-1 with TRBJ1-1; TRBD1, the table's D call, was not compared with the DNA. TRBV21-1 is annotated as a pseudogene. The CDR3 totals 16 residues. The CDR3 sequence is CASSNWETGLMTEAFF. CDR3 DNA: TGTGCCAGCAGCAATTGGGAGACAGGGTTAATGACTGAAGCTTTCTTT.

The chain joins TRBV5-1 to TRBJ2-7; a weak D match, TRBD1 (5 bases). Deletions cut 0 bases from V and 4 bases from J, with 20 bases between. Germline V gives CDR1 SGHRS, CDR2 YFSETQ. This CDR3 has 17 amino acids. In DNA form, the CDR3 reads TGCGCCAGCAGCTTGGCAGGGCAGGCGTCGGCTAATTACGAGCAGTACTTC. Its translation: CASSLAGQASANYEQYF. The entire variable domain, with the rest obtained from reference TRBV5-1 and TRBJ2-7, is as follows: KAGVTQTPRYLIKTRGQQVTLSCSPISGHRSVSWYQQTPGQGLQFLFEYFSETQRNKGNFPGRFSGRQFSNSRSEMNVSTLELGDSALYLCASSLAGQASANYEQYFGPGTRLTVT.

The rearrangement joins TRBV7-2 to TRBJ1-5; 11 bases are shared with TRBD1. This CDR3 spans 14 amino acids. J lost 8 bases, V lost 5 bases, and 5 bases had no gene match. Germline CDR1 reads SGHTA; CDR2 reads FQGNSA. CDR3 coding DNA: TGTGCCAGCAGCCGGACAGGGGGCGCGGAGCCCCAGCATTTT. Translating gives CASSRTGGAEPQHF.

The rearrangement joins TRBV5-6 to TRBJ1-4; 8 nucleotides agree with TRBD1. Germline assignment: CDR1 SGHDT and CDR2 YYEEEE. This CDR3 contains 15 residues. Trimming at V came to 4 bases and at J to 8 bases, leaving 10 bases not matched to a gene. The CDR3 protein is CASSPRQGMGEKLFF. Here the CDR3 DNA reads TGTGCCAGCAGCCCACGACAGGGGATGGGAGAAAAACTGTTTTTT.

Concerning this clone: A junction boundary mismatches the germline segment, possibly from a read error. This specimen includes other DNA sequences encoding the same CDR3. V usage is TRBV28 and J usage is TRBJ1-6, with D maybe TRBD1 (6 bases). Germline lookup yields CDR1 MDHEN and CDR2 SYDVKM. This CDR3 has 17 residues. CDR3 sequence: CASSLWMIDRRFSPLHF. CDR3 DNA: TGTGCCAGCAGTCTATGGATGATCGACAGGAGGTTTTCACCCCTCCACTTT.

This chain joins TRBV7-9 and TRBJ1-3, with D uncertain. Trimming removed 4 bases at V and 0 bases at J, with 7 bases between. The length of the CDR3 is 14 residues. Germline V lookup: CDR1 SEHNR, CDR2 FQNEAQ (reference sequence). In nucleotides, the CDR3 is TGTGCCAGCAGCTCAGGCTACTCTGGAAACACCATATATTTT. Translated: CASSSGYSGNTIYF.

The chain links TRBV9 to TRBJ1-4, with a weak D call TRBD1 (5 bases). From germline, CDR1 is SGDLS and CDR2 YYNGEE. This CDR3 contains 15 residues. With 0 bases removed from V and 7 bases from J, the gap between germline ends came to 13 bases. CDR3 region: CASSVDTVQGEKLFF. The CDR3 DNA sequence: TGTGCCAGCAGCGTAGACACAGTTCAGGGTGAAAAACTGTTTTTT.